The 29 T cell receptor beta chains listed next were all sequenced from one sample in a study of OX40 agonist ivuxolimab in advanced cancers. The data were produced by immunoSEQ multiplex PCR, yet TCRdb's version contains in-frame clones alone and is incomplete. The sample contains about 84,000 clones, about 94% of which appear only once. The starting material was CD4+ or CD8+ T cells sorted from blood, obtained in a trial of the OX40 agonist ivuxolimab. Receptors were obtained from an adult with an advanced solid tumor such as melanoma, head and neck, liver or kidney cancer.

The V gene is TRBV6-5, the J gene TRBJ2-2; TRBD1 matches at 9 bases. The CDR3 contains 16 residues. J was trimmed by 8 bases and V by 4 bases; bases with no gene match: 11. Germline V gene lookup returns CDR1 MNHEY and CDR2 SVGAGI. The CDR3 reads CASSSPTGGSTGELFF. DNA of the CDR3: TGTGCCAGCAGTTCCCCCACAGGGGGCTCGACTGGGGAGCTGTTTTTT.

This chain uses TRBV9 with TRBJ2-1; unclear D gene. The germline gives CDR1 SGDLS, CDR2 YYNGEE. With 0 bases removed from V and 7 bases from J, the gap between germline ends came to 20 bases. The CDR3 runs 17 residues. CDR3 nucleotide sequence: TGTGCCAGCAGCGTAGGGGTTCAGCCGCTAATTCTTAATGAGCAGTTCTTC. Translating gives CASSVGVQPLILNEQFF. The complete variable domain, with remaining parts taken from reference TRBV9 and TRBJ2-1, reads DSGVTQTPKHLITATGQRVTLRCSPRSGDLSVYWYQQSLDQGLQFLIQYYNGEERAKGNILERFSAQQFPDLHSELNLSSLELGDSALYFCASSVGVQPLILNEQFFGPGTRLTVL.

The genes are TRBV6-5 and TRBJ2-1; D may be TRBD1 (6 bases). This CDR3 has 13 residues. V was pared by 2 bases and J by 4 bases, with 6 bases between. The germline V gene has CDR1 MNHEY and CDR2 SVGAGI. CDR3: CASSYQGYNEQFF. CDR3 coding DNA: TGTGCCAGCAGTTACCAGGGGTACAATGAGCAGTTCTTC.

Written as DNA, the CDR3 is TGTGCCACCAGCAGACACACACCCGGGACTTACACCGGGGAGCTGTTTTTT. This sequence encodes CATSRHTPGTYTGELFF. This chain links TRBV15 with TRBJ2-2; D might be TRBD2 (6 bases). Per germline, CDR1 LNHNV and CDR2 YYDKDF (reference sequence). This CDR3 has 17 residues. The ends were cut back, 2 bases at V and 3 bases at J, with 16 bases in the middle.

The rearrangement uses TRBV11-1 and TRBJ2-7; 7 bases agree with TRBD1. CDR1 is SGHAT and CDR2 is FQDESV in the germline V gene (reference sequence). This CDR3 has 14 amino acids. Unmatched junction bases numbered 6, after V lost 4 bases and J lost 3 bases. DNA of the CDR3: TGTGCCAGCAGCTCCAGACAGGGTGGCTACGAGCAGTACTTC. As protein: CASSSRQGGYEQYF.

CDR3 sequence reads: CASRSGTSGSASTDTQYF. DNA of the CDR3: TGTGCCAGCAGATCGGGGACTAGCGGAAGCGCTAGCACAGATACGCAGTATTTT. The rearrangement joins TRBV7-2 to TRBJ2-3; 11 bases align to TRBD2. From germline, CDR1 is SGHTA and CDR2 FQGNSA. V shed 6 bases and J 0 bases; nucleotides not matched to a gene: 11. The CDR3 runs 18 residues.

The gene calls are TRBV14 and TRBJ2-7; D not resolved. This CDR3 comprises 16 residues. CDR1 is SGHDN and CDR2 is FVKESK in the germline V gene. Trimming removed 0 bases at V and 0 bases at J, with 12 bases between. CDR3 sequence: CASSQDVGYGSYEQYF. For the CDR3, the DNA is TGTGCCAGCAGCCAAGATGTGGGTTACGGCTCCTACGAGCAGTACTTC.

The V call is TRBV11-3, the J call TRBJ1-1; TRBD1 might be the D (6 bases). The CDR3 extends over 17 amino acids. Trimming stripped 4 bases from V and 0 bases from J, with 18 bases between. CDR1 is SGHNT and CDR2 is YENEEA in the germline V gene. CDR3 sequence reads: CASSSLWGQGMNTEAFF. The CDR3 DNA reads TGTGCCAGCAGCTCCTTGTGGGGGCAAGGGATGAACACTGAAGCTTTCTTT.

The chain combines TRBV10-3 with TRBJ2-2; no clear D gene. Trimming left V 6 bases short and J 2 bases short, with 7 bases between. Germline CDR1 ENHRY, CDR2 SYGVKD. The CDR3 runs to 13 residues. The CDR3 DNA follows: TGTGCCATCAGGGCCCCTAACACCGGGGAGCTGTTTTTT. It specifies CAIRAPNTGELFF.

This clone was recorded once. The chain recombines TRBV5-8 with TRBJ2-7, with TRBD1 identical over 9 bases. The CDR3 totals 15 residues. In germline, CDR1 is SGHTS, CDR2 YDEGEE. V lost 2 bases and J lost 3; bases outside the gene matches: 6. The CDR3 DNA is TGTGCCAGCAGCTTCATAGGGACAGGGATCTACGAGCAGTACTTC. Protein product: CASSFIGTGIYEQYF.

The chain carries TRBV6-5 and TRBJ1-1; 7 positions match TRBD1. The junction had 7 bases not matched to a gene; V was cut back by 4 bases and J by 5 bases. The CDR3 covers 14 residues. Per the germline V gene, CDR1 is MNHEY and CDR2 is SVGAGI. CDR3: CASSSWAGGTEAFF. CDR3 coding DNA: TGTGCCAGCAGTTCGTGGGCAGGGGGAACTGAAGCTTTCTTT.

The chain links TRBV10-3 to TRBJ2-1; 10 bases agree with TRBD2. The CDR3 length is 15 residues. Per the germline V gene, CDR1 is ENHRY and CDR2 is SYGVKD. V trimming: 2 bases; J trimming: 8 bases; junction bases outside the gene matches: 6. The CDR3 protein is CAISEVLAGRDEQFF. The CDR3 region has the DNA TGTGCCATCAGTGAGGTACTAGCGGGAAGAGATGAGCAGTTCTTC.

J is TRBJ2-3 and V is TRBV7-9; a weak D match, TRBD1 (5 bases). V lost 5 bases and J 2 bases, leaving 17 bases between the germline ends. Germline V CDR1 and CDR2: SEHNR, FQNEAQ (reference sequence). The CDR3 covers 16 residues. This chain's CDR3 is CASSQSRQTYTDTQYF. Here the CDR3 DNA reads TGTGCCAGCAGCCAGTCCAGACAGACTTACACAGATACGCAGTATTTT. Based on the CDR3 plus reference TRBV7-9 and TRBJ2-3, the full variable domain is DTGVSQNPRHKITKRGQNVTFRCDPISEHNRLYWYRQTLGQGPEFLTYFQNEAQLEKSRLLSDRFSAERPKGSFSTLEIQRTEQGDSAMYLCASSQSRQTYTDTQYFGPGTRLTVL.

The genes are TRBV7-2 and TRBJ2-2; a possible D gene is TRBD2 (6 bases). The CDR3 has 16 residues. In germline, CDR1 is SGHTA, CDR2 FQGNSA. Trimming left V 6 bases short and J 6 bases short, with 20 bases between. Written as DNA, the CDR3 is TGTGCCAGCAGTTCTCCCGTCGGGAGTTCGGCCGGGGAGCTGTTTTTT. Translated, it gives CASSSPVGSSAGELFF.

This clone has just one count. V and J are TRBV7-2 and TRBJ1-5, with D tentatively TRBD1 (6 bases). The V and J ends lost 5 bases and 4 bases respectively, with 18 bases between them. The germline V gene has CDR1 SGHTA and CDR2 FQGNSA. The CDR3 runs 16 residues. In nucleotides, the CDR3 is TGTGCCAGCAGCCTCTATGAACAGGGCGGAAATCAGCCCCAGCATTTT. This translates into CASSLYEQGGNQPQHF.

J is TRBJ2-2 and V is TRBV5-8; 8 bases are a match to TRBD1. Germline V lookup: CDR1 SGHTS, CDR2 YDEGEE. The length of the CDR3 is 18 residues. The ends lost 0 bases at V and 4 bases at J; junction bases unmatched: 11. This chain's CDR3 is CASSLDMATGVSTGELFF. CDR3 nucleotides: TGTGCCAGCAGCTTGGATATGGCGACAGGGGTGAGCACCGGGGAGCTGTTTTTT. The entire variable domain, with the rest obtained from reference TRBV5-8 and TRBJ2-2, is as follows: EAGVTQSPTHLIKTRGQQATLRCSPISGHTSVYWYQQALGLGLQFLLWYDEGEERNRGNFPPRFSGRQFPNYSSELNVNALELEDSALYLCASSLDMATGVSTGELFFGEGSRLTVL.

Only a few counts were recorded for this clone. The chain carries TRBV28 and TRBJ1-1; D remains unclear. There are 15 residues in the CDR3. The V and J ends lost 7 bases and 4 bases respectively, with 19 bases between them. Germline V gene data show CDR1 as MDHEN and CDR2 as SYDVKM. The CDR3 reads CASTLGSIVGTEAFF. The CDR3 DNA sequence: TGTGCCAGCACCCTAGGGAGCATAGTAGGCACTGAAGCTTTCTTT.

The chain links TRBV19 to TRBJ2-2; D uncertain. The CDR3 loop spans 13 amino acids. Germline CDR1 LNHDA, CDR2 SQIVND (reference sequence). Trimming stripped 5 bases from V and 3 bases from J, with 7 bases between. The CDR3 nucleotides are TGTGCCAGTAGTGGTCTTTACACCGGGGAGCTGTTTTTT. Its translation is CASSGLYTGELFF.

The chain recombines TRBV13 with TRBJ2-2; no reliable D call. The CDR3 loop spans 17 amino acids. CDR1 PRHDT and CDR2 FYEKMQ come from the germline V gene (reference sequence). V dropped 5 bases and J dropped 2 bases, with 18 bases sitting between them. The CDR3 bases are TGTGCCAGCAGCCTCCCTTTGAGCGAGCCAAACACCGGGGAGCTGTTTTTT. It yields the protein CASSLPLSEPNTGELFF.

The rearrangement joins TRBV7-9 to TRBJ2-5; the match to TRBD1 covers 11 bases. The CDR3 covers 16 residues. V shed 0 bases and J 5 bases; nucleotides not matched to a gene: 5. The germline gives CDR1 SEHNR, CDR2 FQNEAQ (reference sequence). CDR3 in DNA: TGTGCCAGCAGCTTAGCCAGGACAGGGGGCGCGGAGACCCAGTACTTC. This gives the protein CASSLARTGGAETQYF.

The chain has TRBV10-3 and TRBJ2-1; the D gene is possibly TRBD1 (5 bases). V shed 0 bases and J shed 6 bases, with 9 bases lying between them. The germline gives CDR1 ENHRY, CDR2 SYGVKD. The CDR3 length is 14 residues. CDR3 residues: CAISESSQGNEQFF. In nucleotides, the CDR3 is TGTGCCATCAGTGAGTCGTCCCAGGGCAATGAGCAGTTCTTC.

This chain joins TRBV9 and TRBJ2-7; the D gene is possibly TRBD2 (5 bases). In germline, CDR1 is SGDLS, CDR2 YYNGEE. V lost 3 bases and J lost 3, with 22 bases in between. The CDR3 has 17 residues. Here the CDR3 reads CASSDGVDSVIFYEQYF. The CDR3 nucleotides are TGTGCCAGCAGCGATGGGGTGGATAGCGTGATCTTCTACGAGCAGTACTTC.

V and J are TRBV5-4 and TRBJ2-7; TRBD1 matches 8 bases. The germline gives CDR1 SGHNT, CDR2 YYREEE (reference sequence). The V gene end was trimmed by 6 bases and the J gene end by 7 bases; junction bases not matched to a gene: 15. The CDR3 loop spans 15 amino acids. The DNA for the CDR3 is TGTGCCAGCAACCACGGGGCAGGGGGCGCAGGGGAGCAGTACTTC. The encoded protein is CASNHGAGGAGEQYF. The full variable domain, in which reference TRBV5-4 and TRBJ2-7 provide the parts outside the CDR3, is ETGVTQSPTHLIKTRGQQVTLRCSSQSGHNTVSWYQQALGQGPQFIFQYYREEENGRGNFPPRFSGLQFPNYSSELNVNALELDDSALYLCASNHGAGGAGEQYFGPGTRLTVT.

The chain couples TRBV30 to TRBJ1-2; D call uncertain. V was trimmed by 7 bases and J by 6 bases, leaving 9 bases between them. CDR1 GTSNPN and CDR2 SVGIG come from the germline V gene (reference sequence). The CDR3 loop spans 10 amino acids. The CDR3 DNA is TGTGCCTCGCTCATGGATGGCTACACCTTC. It yields the protein CASLMDGYTF. The full variable domain, its missing parts supplied by reference TRBV30 and TRBJ1-2, is SQTIHQWPATLVQPVGSPLSLECTVEGTSNPNLYWYRQAAGRGLQLLFYSVGIGQISSEVPQNLSASRPQDRQFILSSKKLLLSDSGFYLCASLMDGYTFGSGTRLTVV.

This clone was found once. The chain couples TRBV7-6 to TRBJ2-3; no clear D. CDR1 SGHVS and CDR2 FNYEAQ come from the germline V gene. Trimming stripped 2 bases from V and 6 bases from J, with 9 bases between. CDR3 length: 13 residues. The CDR3 spells CASSLSGSDTQYF. As DNA, the CDR3 is TGTGCCAGCAGCTTATCTGGGTCGGATACGCAGTATTTT.

V is TRBV5-8 and J is TRBJ2-7, with D unclear. V lost 2 bases, J lost 2 bases, and 5 bases lay in between. Germline CDR1 SGHTS, CDR2 YDEGEE. The CDR3 extends over 12 amino acids. CDR3 coding DNA: TGTGCCAGCAGCTTCAGCCCCTACGAGCAGTACTTC. Translation gives CASSFSPYEQYF.

The rearrangement links TRBV7-9 to TRBJ2-7, with D maybe TRBD2 (7 bases). V lost 5 bases and J 5 bases, leaving 19 bases between the germline ends. This CDR3 has 15 residues. Germline V gene sequence: CDR1 SEHNR, CDR2 FQNEAQ (reference sequence). This CDR3 is CASSLGGGVQDEQYF. CDR3 DNA: TGTGCCAGCAGCCTAGGGGGGGGAGTCCAGGACGAGCAGTACTTC. The full variable domain, in which reference TRBV7-9 and TRBJ2-7 provide the parts outside the CDR3, is DTGVSQNPRHKITKRGQNVTFRCDPISEHNRLYWYRQTLGQGPEFLTYFQNEAQLEKSRLLSDRFSAERPKGSFSTLEIQRTEQGDSAMYLCASSLGGGVQDEQYFGPGTRLTVT.

The chain employs TRBV4-2 and TRBJ2-1; TRBD2 agrees at 8 bases. The CDR3 consists of 16 residues. V gave up 4 bases and J gave up 0 bases; unmatched junction bases: 5. Germline loops: CDR1 LGHNA, CDR2 YNFKEQ. CDR3 in DNA: TGTGCCAGCAGCCCAGGCGCGGGGGGCTCCTACAATGAGCAGTTCTTC. Translating it yields CASSPGAGGSYNEQFF.

The CDR3 DNA is TGCGCCAGCAGCCAAGGAGATTGGGGACAGGGTTTTCTATCCGGAAACACCATATATTTT. It specifies CASSQGDWGQGFLSGNTIYF. V is TRBV4-1 and J is TRBJ1-3; 9 bases are a match to TRBD1. The length of the CDR3 is 20 residues. Germline CDR1 MGHRA, CDR2 YSYEKL. The V and J ends lost 1 base and 4 bases, in that order; junction bases with no gene match: 17.